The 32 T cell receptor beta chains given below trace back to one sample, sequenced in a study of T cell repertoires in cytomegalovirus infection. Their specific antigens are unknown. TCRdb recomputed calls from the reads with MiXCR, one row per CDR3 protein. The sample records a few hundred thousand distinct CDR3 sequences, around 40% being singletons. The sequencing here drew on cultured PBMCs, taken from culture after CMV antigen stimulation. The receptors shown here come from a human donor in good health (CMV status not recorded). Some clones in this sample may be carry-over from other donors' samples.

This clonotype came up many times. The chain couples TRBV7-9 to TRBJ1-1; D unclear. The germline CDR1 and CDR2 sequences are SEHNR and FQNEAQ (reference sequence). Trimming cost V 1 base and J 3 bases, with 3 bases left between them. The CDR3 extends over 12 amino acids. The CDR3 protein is CASSLGYTEAFF. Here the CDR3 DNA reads TGTGCCAGCAGCTTAGGATACACTGAAGCTTTCTTT.

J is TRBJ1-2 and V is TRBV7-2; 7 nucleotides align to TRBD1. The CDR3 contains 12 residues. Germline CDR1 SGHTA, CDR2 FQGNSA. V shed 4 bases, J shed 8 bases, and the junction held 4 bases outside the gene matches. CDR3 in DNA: TGTGCCAGCAGCTCAGGGGGGTGGGGCTACACCTTC. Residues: CASSSGGWGYTF.

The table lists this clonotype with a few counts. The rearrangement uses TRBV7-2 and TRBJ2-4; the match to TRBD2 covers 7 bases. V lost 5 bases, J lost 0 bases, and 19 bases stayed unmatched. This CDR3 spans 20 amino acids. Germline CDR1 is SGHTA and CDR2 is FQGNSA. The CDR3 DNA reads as TGTGCCAGCAGCCAAAGACCAGGGACTAAACCCCTTCTAGCCAAAAACATTCAGTACTTC. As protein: CASSQRPGTKPLLAKNIQYF.

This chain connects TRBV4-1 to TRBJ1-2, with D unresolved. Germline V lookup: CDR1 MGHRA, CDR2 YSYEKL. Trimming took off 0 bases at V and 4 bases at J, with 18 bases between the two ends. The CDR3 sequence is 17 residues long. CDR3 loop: CASSQDLGPNRGYGYTF. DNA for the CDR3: TGCGCCAGCAGCCAAGATCTAGGGCCAAACCGGGGCTATGGCTACACCTTC.

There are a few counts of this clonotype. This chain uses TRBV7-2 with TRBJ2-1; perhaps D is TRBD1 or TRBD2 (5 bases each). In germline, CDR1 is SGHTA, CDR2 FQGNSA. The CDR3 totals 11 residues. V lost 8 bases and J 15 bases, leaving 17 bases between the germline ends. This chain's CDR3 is CASGAGTPRFF. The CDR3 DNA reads TGTGCCAGCGGAGCCGGGACCCCGCGGTTCTTC.

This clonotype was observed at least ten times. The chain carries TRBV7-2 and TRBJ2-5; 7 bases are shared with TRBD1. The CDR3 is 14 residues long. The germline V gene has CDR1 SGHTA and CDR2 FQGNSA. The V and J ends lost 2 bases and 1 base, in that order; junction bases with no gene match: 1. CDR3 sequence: CASSLTGVQETQYF. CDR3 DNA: TGTGCCAGCAGCTTAACAGGGGTCCAAGAGACCCAGTACTTC.

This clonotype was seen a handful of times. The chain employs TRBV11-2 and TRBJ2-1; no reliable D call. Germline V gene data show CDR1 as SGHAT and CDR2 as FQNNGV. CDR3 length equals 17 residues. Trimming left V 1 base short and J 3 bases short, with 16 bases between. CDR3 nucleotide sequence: TGTGCCAGCAGCTTAGTCACCAGGAGTTTGGACTACAATGAGCAGTTCTTC. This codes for CASSLVTRSLDYNEQFF.

The CDR3 DNA reads TGTGCCAGCAGCTGGGACAGATGGAACACCGGGGAGCTGTTTTTT. Its protein is CASSWDRWNTGELFF. V usage is TRBV7-8 and J usage is TRBJ2-2, with TRBD1 matching 7 bases. The V gene's germline CDR1 is SGHVS and CDR2 FQNEAQ. With V trimmed by 4 bases and J by 1 base, 3 bases remained unmatched. This CDR3 has 15 amino acids.

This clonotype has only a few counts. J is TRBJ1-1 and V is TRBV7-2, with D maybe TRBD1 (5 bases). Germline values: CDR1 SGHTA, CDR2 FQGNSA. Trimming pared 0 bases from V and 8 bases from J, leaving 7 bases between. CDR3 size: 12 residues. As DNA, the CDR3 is TGTGCCAGCAGCTTAGCGGGACTAGAAGCTTTCTTT. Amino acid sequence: CASSLAGLEAFF.

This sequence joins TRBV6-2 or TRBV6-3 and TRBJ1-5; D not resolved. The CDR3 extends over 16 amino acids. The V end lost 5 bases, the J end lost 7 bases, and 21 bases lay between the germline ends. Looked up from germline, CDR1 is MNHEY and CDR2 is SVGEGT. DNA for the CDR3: TGTGCCAGCAGTACCCCGGGAGACCTAGCTGGGCAGCCCCAGCATTTT. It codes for CASSTPGDLAGQPQHF.

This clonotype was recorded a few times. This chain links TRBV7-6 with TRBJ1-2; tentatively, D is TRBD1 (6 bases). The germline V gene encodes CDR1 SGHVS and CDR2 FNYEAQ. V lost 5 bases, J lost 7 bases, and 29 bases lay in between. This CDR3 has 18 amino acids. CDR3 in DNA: TGTGCCAGCAGCCTAGGGGGGGGACGGCCAAAGAGTCGTTGTGGCTACACCTTC. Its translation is CASSLGGGRPKSRCGYTF.

The DNA for the CDR3 is TGTGCCAGCAGTTTACTAAAGATAACCCACAATGAGCAGTTCTTC. It is translated as CASSLLKITHNEQFF. The rearrangement links TRBV6-2 or TRBV6-3 to TRBJ2-1, with unresolved D. The V gene's germline CDR1 is MNHEY and CDR2 SVGEGT. The ends were cut back, 4 bases at V and 5 bases at J, with 15 bases in the middle. There are 15 residues in the CDR3.

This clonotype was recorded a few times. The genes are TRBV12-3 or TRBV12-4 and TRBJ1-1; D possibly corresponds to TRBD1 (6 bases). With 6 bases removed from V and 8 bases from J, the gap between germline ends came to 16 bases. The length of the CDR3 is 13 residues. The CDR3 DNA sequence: TGTGCCAGCAGCCCCACAGGGATAGAGGAAGCTTTCTTT. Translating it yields CASSPTGIEEAFF.

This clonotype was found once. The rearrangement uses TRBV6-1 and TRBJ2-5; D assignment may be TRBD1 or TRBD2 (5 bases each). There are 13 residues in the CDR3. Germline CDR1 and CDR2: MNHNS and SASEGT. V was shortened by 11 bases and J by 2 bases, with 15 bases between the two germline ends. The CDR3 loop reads CAAGRVRQETQYF. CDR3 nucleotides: TGTGCCGCAGGGCGGGTTAGACAAGAGACCCAGTACTTC.

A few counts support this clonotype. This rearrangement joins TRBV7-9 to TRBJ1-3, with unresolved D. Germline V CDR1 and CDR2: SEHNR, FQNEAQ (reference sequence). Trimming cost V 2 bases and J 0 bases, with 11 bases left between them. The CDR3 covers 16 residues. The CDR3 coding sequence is TGTGCCAGCAGCTTACTCCAGATTAGCTCTGGAAACACCATATATTTT. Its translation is CASSLLQISSGNTIYF.

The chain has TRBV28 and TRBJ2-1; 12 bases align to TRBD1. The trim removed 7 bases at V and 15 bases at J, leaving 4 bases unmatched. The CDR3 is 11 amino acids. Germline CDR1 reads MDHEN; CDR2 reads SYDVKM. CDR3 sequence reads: CASTGTGGRFF. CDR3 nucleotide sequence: TGTGCCAGCACTGGGACAGGGGGCCGGTTCTTC.

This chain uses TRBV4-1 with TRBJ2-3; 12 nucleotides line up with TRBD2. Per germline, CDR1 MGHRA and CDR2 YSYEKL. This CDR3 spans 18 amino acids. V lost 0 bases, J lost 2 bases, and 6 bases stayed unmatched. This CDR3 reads CASSQENLAGGNTDTQYF. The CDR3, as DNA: TGCGCCAGCAGCCAAGAAAACCTAGCGGGAGGGAACACAGATACGCAGTATTTT.

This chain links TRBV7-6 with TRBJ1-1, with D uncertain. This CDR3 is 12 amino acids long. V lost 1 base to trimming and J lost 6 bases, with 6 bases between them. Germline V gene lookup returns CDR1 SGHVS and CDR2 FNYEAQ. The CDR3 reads CASSLVSAEAFF. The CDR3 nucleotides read TGTGCCAGCAGCTTAGTGAGCGCTGAAGCTTTCTTT.

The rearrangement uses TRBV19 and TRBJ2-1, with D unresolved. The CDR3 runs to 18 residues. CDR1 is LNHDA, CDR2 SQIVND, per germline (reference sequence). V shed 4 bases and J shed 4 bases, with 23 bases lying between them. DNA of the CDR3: TGTGCCAGTAGTACAGTCAGAGGTACAATTTGGGTGTACAATGAGCAGTTCTTC. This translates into CASSTVRGTIWVYNEQFF. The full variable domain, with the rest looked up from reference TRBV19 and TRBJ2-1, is DGGITQSPKYLFRKEGQNVTLSCEQNLNHDAMYWYRQDPGQGLRLIYYSQIVNDFQKGDIAEGYSVSREKKESFPLTVTSAQKNPTAFYLCASSTVRGTIWVYNEQFFGPGTRLTVL.

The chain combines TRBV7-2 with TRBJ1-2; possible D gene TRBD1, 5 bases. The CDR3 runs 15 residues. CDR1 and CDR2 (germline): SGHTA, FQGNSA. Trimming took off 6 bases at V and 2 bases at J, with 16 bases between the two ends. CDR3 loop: CASRLGRDLNYGYTF. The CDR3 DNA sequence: TGTGCCAGCAGGCTCGGCAGGGACTTGAACTATGGCTACACCTTC.

The CDR3 protein is CASSERSGGRSKNIQYF. DNA of the CDR3: TGTGCCAGCAGTGAACGGTCGGGAGGCAGGTCGAAAAACATTCAGTACTTC. This chain uses TRBV6-1 with TRBJ2-4; TRBD2 matches at 7 bases. V lost 2 bases and J lost 4; bases outside the gene matches: 11. In germline, CDR1 is MNHNS, CDR2 SASEGT. The CDR3 has 17 residues.

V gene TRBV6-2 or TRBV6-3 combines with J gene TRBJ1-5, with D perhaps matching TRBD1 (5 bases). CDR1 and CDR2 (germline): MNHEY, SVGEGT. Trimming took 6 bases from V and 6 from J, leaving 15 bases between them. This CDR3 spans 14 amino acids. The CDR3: CASRPAGSGQPQHF. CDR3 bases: TGTGCCAGCAGGCCAGCAGGGAGCGGTCAGCCCCAGCATTTT.

The CDR3 region has the DNA TGCGCCAGCAGCATCCGGCCCCCAGGAGCCACAATCATGCCCCAGCATTTT. This translates into CASSIRPPGATIMPQHF. This chain joins TRBV4-1 and TRBJ1-5; D is undetermined. V lost 5 bases and J 9 bases, leaving 26 bases between the germline ends. Germline loops: CDR1 MGHRA, CDR2 YSYEKL. The CDR3 sequence is 17 residues long.

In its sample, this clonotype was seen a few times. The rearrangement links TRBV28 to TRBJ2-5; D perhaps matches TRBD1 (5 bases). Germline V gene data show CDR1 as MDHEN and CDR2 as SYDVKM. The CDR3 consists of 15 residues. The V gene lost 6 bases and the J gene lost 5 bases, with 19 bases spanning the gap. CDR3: CASRPPVRAGETQYF. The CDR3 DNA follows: TGTGCCAGCAGACCCCCAGTCAGGGCCGGGGAGACCCAGTACTTC.

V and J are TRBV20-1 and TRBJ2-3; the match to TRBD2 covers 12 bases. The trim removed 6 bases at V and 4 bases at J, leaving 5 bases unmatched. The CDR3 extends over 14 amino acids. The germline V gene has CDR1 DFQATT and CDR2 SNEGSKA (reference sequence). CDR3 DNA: TGCAGTGCCCGGACTAGCGGGACCCCAGATACGCAGTATTTT. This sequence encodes CSARTSGTPDTQYF.

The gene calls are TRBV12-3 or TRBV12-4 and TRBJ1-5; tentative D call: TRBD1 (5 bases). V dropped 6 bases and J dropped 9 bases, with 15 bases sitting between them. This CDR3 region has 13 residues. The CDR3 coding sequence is TGTGCCAGCAGCCCCATCGTCGGGGGGCCCCAGCATTTT. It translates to CASSPIVGGPQHF.

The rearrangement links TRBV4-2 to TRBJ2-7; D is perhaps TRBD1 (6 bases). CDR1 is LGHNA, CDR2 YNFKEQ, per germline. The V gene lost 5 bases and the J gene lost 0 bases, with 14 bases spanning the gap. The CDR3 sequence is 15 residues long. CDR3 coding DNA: TGTGCCAGCAGCTCCCTGGGGGCCCTCTCCTACGAGCAGTACTTC. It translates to CASSSLGALSYEQYF.

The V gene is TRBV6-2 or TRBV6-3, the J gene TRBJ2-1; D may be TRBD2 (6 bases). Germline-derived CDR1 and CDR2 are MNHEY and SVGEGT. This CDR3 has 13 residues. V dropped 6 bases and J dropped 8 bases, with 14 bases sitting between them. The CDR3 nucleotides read TGTGCCAGCAGCGAACTAGCTTGGGATGAGCAGTTCTTC. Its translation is CASSELAWDEQFF.

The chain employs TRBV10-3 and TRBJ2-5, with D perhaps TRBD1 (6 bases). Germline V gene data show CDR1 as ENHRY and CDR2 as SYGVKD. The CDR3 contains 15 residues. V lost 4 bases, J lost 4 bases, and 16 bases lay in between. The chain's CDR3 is CAISGFSRGGETQYF. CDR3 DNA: TGTGCCATCAGTGGCTTCAGCAGGGGCGGAGAGACCCAGTACTTC.

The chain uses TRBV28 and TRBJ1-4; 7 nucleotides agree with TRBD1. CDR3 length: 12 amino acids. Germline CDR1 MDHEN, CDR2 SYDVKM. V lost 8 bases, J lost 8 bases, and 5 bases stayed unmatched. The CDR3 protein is CASGGDSEKLFF. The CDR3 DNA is TGTGCCAGCGGGGGGGACAGCGAAAAACTGTTTTTT.

The CDR3 is CASSQLDRGDTQYF. The CDR3 DNA is TGCGCCAGCAGCCAACTTGACAGGGGAGATACGCAGTATTTT. The J gene is TRBJ2-3, the V gene TRBV4-1, with TRBD1 matching over 8 bases. Trimming at V came to 2 bases and at J to 5 bases, leaving 3 bases not matched to a gene. The germline V gene encodes CDR1 MGHRA and CDR2 YSYEKL. CDR3 length: 14 residues.

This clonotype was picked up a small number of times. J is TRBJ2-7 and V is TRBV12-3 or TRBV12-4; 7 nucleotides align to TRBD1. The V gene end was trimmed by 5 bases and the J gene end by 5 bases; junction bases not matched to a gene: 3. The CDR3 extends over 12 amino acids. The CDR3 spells CASSRGTDEQYF. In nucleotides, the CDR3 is TGTGCCAGCAGTCGAGGGACAGACGAGCAGTACTTC.